The present T cell receptor (delta chain) was sequenced within a study of gamma-delta chains in newborns, infants, children. About the research overall: Microbial exposure reportedly drives polyclonal innate γδ T cell expansion after birth.

This CDR3 spans 18 amino acids. CDR1 GEAIGNYY and CDR2 EKD come from the germline V gene. Trimming cost V 0 bases and J 0 bases, with 11 bases left between them. TCRdb re-analyzed the reads via CATT. There are under 13,000 delta-chain clones in the sample; 3.5% occur only once, and under 10% lies in the top ten. This clone has only a few counts. The chain uses TRDV2 and TRDJ3; a weak D match, TRDD3 (6 bases). The sequenced sample consisted of blood. The TCR comes from a child who was a newborn, infant or young child, either healthy, febrile or measles-vaccinated (not recorded which). The CDR3 reads CACDTWGSSSWDTRQMFF. The DNA of the CDR3 is TGTGCCTGTGACACCTGGGGGTCGAGCTCCTGGGACACCCGACAGATGTTTTTC.